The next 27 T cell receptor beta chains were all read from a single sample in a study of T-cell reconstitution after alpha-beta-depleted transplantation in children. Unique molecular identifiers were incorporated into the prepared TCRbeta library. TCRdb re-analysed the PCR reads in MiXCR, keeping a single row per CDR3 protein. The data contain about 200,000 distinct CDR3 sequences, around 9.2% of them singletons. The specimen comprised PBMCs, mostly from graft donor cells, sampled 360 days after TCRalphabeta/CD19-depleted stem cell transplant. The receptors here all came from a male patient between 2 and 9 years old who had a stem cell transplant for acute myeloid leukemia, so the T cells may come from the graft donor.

In DNA, the CDR3 is TGTGCCAGCAGGCCGGGACGGTACAATGAGCAGTTCTTC. It specifies CASRPGRYNEQFF. The V call is TRBV12-3 or TRBV12-4, the J call TRBJ2-1; TRBD1 or TRBD2 may be the D gene (5 bases each). This CDR3 region has 13 residues. Trimming stripped 6 bases from V and 4 bases from J, with 10 bases between.

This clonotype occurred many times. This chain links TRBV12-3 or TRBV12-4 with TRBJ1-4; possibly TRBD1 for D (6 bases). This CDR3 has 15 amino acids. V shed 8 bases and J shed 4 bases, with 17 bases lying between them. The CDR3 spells CASGKQGRHNEKLFF. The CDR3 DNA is TGTGCCAGCGGAAAACAGGGCAGACATAATGAAAAACTGTTTTTT.

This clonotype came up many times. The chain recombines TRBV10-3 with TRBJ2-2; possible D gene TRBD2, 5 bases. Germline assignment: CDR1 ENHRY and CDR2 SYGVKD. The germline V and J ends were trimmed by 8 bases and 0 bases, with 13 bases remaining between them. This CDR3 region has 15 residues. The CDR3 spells CAIGGRITNTGELFF. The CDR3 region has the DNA TGTGCCATCGGAGGACGTATCACGAACACCGGGGAGCTGTTTTTT.

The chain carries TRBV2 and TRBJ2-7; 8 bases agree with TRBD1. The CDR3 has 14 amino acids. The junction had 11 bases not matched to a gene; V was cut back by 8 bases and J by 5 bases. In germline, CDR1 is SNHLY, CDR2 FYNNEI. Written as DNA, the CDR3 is TGTGCCAGCTCGGGGCAGGGGGCGCCCAACGAGCAGTACTTC. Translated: CASSGQGAPNEQYF.

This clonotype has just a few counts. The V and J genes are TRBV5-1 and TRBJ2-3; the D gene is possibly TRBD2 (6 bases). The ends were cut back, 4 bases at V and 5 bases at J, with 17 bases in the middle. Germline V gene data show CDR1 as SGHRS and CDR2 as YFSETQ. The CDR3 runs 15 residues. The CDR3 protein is CASSGTAGSRDTQYF. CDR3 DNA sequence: TGCGCCAGCAGCGGAACTGCGGGAAGTCGAGATACGCAGTATTTT.

For the CDR3, the DNA is TGCAGCGTGGGGGGACAGGTCCAAGAGACCCAGTACTTC. It yields the protein CSVGGQVQETQYF. V is TRBV29-1 and J is TRBJ2-5; TRBD1 agrees at 8 bases. V shed 6 bases and J 1 base; nucleotides not matched to a gene: 4. CDR3 length equals 13 residues. Germline V gene sequence: CDR1 SQVTM, CDR2 ANQGSEA.

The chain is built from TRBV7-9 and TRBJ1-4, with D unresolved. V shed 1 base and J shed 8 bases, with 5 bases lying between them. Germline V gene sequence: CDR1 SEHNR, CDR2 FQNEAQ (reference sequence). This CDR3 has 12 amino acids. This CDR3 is CASSLGGEKLFF. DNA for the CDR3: TGTGCCAGCAGCTTAGGTGGAGAAAAACTGTTTTTT.

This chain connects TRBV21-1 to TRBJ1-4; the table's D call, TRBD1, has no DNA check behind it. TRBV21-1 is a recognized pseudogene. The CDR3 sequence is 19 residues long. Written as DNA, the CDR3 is TGTGCCAGCAGCAAAGCCGGACAGGGTTTGGCTAGCCCTAATGAAAAACTGTTTTTT. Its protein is CASSKAGQGLASPNEKLFF.

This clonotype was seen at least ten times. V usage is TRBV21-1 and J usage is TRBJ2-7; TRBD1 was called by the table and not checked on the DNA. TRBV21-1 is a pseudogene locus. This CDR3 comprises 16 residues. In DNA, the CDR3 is TGTGCCAGCAGCACACCCGGGACAGGGCGCGCCTACGAGCAGTACTTC. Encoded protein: CASSTPGTGRAYEQYF.

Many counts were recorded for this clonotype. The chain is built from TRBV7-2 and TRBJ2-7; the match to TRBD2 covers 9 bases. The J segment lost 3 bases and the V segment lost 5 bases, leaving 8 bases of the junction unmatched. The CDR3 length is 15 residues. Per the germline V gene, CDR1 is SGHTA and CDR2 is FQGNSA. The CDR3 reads CASSLLAGALYEQYF. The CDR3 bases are TGTGCCAGCAGCCTCTTAGCGGGAGCGCTCTACGAGCAGTACTTC.

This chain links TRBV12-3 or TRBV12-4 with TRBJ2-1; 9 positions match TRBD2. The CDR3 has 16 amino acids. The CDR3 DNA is TGTGCGCTTACCTTAGGGCGGGAGGGCCGTCACAATGAGCAGTTCTTC. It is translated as CALTLGREGRHNEQFF.

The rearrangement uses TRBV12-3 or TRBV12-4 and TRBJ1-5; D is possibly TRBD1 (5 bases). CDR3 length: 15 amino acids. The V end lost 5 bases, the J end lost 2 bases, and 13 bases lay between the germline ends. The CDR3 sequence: CASSLRGFGNQPQHF. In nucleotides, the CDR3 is TGTGCCAGCAGTCTTAGGGGATTTGGCAATCAGCCCCAGCATTTT.

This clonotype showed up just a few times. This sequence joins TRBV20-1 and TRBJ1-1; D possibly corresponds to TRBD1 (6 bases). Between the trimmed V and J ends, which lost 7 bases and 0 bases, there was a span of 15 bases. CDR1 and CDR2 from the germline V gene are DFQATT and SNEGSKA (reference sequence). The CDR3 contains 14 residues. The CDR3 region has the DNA TGCAGTGTTGTTACGGGACACCTGAACACTGAAGCTTTCTTT. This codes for CSVVTGHLNTEAFF.

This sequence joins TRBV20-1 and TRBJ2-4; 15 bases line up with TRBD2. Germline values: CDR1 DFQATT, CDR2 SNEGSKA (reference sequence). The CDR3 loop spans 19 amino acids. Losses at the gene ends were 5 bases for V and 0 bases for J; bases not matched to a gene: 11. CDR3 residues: CSAGGLAGGGSLAKNIQYF. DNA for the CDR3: TGCAGTGCTGGAGGACTAGCGGGGGGGGGCAGTCTAGCCAAAAACATTCAGTACTTC.

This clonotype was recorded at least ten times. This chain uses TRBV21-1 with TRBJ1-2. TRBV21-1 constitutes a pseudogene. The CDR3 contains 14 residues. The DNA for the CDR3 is TGTGCCAGCAGCAAAGACGGGGAAAATTATGGCTACACCTTC. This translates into CASSKDGENYGYTF.

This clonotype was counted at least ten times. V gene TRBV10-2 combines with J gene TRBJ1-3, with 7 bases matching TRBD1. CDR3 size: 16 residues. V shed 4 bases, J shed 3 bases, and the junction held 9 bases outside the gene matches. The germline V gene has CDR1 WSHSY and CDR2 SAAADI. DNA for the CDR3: TGCGCCAGCAGTGTCCCACCGACAGGGAGTGGAAACACCATATATTTT. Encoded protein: CASSVPPTGSGNTIYF.

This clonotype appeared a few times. This chain's CDR3 is CASRARVNQPQHF. The CDR3 DNA is TGTGCCAGCAGGGCGCGGGTTAATCAGCCCCAGCATTTT. The V call is TRBV3-1, the J call TRBJ1-5; D unresolved. There are 13 residues in the CDR3. The V gene lost 6 bases and the J gene lost 4 bases, with 10 bases spanning the gap. Germline values: CDR1 LGHDT, CDR2 YNNKEL (reference sequence).

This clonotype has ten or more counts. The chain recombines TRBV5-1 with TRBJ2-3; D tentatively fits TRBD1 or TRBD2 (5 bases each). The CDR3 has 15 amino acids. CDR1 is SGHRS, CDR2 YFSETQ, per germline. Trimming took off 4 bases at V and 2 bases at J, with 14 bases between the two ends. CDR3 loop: CASSPEVRVTDTQYF. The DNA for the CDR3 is TGCGCCAGCAGCCCGGAGGTCAGGGTCACAGATACGCAGTATTTT.

This CDR3 is CASRRGTGGLGYGYTF. The CDR3, as DNA: TGCGCCAGCAGGAGGGGGACAGGGGGCCTGGGCTATGGCTACACCTTC. V is TRBV5-1 and J is TRBJ1-2; 12 nucleotides agree with TRBD1. In germline, CDR1 is SGHRS, CDR2 YFSETQ. J was trimmed by 4 bases and V by 5 bases; bases with no gene match: 9. This CDR3 comprises 16 residues.

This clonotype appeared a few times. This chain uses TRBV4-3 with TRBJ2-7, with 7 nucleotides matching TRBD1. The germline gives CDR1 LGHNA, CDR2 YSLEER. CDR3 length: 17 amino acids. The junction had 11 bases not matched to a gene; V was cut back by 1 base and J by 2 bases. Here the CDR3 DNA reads TGCGCCAGCAGCCAAGTCCGGGTTAGACAGGGACCCTACGAGCAGTACTTC. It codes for CASSQVRVRQGPYEQYF.

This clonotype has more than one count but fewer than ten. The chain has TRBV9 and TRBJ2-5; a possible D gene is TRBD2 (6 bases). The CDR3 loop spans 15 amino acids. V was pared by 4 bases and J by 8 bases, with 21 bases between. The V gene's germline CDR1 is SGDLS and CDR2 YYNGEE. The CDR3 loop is CASSSGMGLGSTQYF. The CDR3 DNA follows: TGTGCCAGCAGCTCAGGGATGGGACTGGGGTCTACCCAGTACTTC.

Here the CDR3 DNA reads TGTGCCAGCAGAAAGACAGGAAGCTCCTACAATGAGCAGTTCTTC. Its protein product is CASRKTGSSYNEQFF. This chain joins TRBV7-3 and TRBJ2-1; the D gene is possibly TRBD1 (6 bases). Germline loops: CDR1 SGHTA, CDR2 FQGTGA. The V gene lost 6 bases and the J gene lost 0 bases, with 12 bases spanning the gap. The CDR3 has 15 amino acids.

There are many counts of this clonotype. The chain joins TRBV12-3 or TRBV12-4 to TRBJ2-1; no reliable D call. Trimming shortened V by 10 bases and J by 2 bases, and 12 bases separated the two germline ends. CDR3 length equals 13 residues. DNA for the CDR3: TGTGCCACCAACCGGGCCCCCTACAATGAGCAGTTCTTC. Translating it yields CATNRAPYNEQFF.

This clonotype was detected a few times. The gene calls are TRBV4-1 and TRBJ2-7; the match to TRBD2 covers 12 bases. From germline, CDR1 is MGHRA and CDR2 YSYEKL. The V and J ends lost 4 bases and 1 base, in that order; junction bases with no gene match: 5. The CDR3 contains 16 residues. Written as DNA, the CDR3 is TGCGCCAGCAGCCCAGGACTAGCGGGAACATCCTACGAGCAGTACTTC. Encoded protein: CASSPGLAGTSYEQYF.

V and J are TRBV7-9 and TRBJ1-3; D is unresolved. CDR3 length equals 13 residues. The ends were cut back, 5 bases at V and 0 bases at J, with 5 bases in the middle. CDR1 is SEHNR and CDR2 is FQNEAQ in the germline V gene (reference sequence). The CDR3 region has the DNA TGTGCCAGCAGCCAGAACTCTGGAAACACCATATATTTT. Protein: CASSQNSGNTIYF.

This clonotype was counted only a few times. Here the CDR3 DNA reads TGTGCCAGCAGTTCTAGACTATCTGGATGGTACGAGCAGTACTTC. Translated: CASSSRLSGWYEQYF. The chain uses TRBV27 and TRBJ2-7, with TRBD2 as a possible D gene (5 bases). V lost 4 bases, J lost 4 bases, and 17 bases lay in between. Germline loops: CDR1 MNHEY, CDR2 SMNVEV (reference sequence). CDR3 length equals 15 residues.

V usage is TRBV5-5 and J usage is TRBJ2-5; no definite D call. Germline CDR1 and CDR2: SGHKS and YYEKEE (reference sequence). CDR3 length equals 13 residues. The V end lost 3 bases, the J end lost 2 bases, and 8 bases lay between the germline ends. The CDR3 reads CASSSRVQETQYF. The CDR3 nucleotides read TGTGCCAGCAGCTCTAGGGTTCAAGAGACCCAGTACTTC.